This TCR beta chain derives from a study of blood T cell repertoires in COVID-19. About the research overall: T cells, B-cell-depleted T cells, or PBMCs provided the cDNA or gDNA that served as material.

V lost 3 bases to trimming and J lost 6 bases, with 12 bases between them. The CDR3 sequence is 13 residues long. Germline loops: CDR1 LNHDA, CDR2 SQIVND (reference sequence). The method was immunoSEQ multiplex PCR; TCRdb's version includes in-frame clones alone and lacks a portion of them. The sample includes roughly 250,000 clones, approximately 80% of them seen just once. The genes are TRBV19 and TRBJ2-7; D might be TRBD2 (6 bases). The TCR sequence derives from a woman over 75 with acute or convalescent COVID-19. What was sequenced was peripheral blood. The CDR3 protein is CASSISGVREQYF. The CDR3 coding sequence is TGTGCCAGTAGTATTTCGGGGGTCCGCGAGCAGTACTTC.